The 3 T cell receptor beta chains below were found in one sample sequenced in a study of T cells after yellow fever vaccination. TCRdb itself ran the 5' RACE reads through MiXCR, one entry per CDR3 protein. The repertoire holds 310,000 or so distinct CDR3 sequences, with about 6.6% as singletons. This specimen consisted of PBMCs, obtained 35 to 50 days after the first yellow fever vaccination. All receptors come from a man in his late teens or twenties who received the YFV17D yellow fever vaccine.

The rearrangement joins TRBV2 to TRBJ2-5; the D is unclear. V was trimmed by 6 bases and J by 1 base, leaving 15 bases between them. The CDR3 has 15 amino acids. Germline V gene lookup returns CDR1 SNHLY and CDR2 FYNNEI. The CDR3 sequence: CASSGYTSPQETQYF. In nucleotides, the CDR3 is TGTGCCAGCAGCGGCTATACATCACCCCAAGAGACCCAGTACTTC.

This clonotype was seen a handful of times. The genes are TRBV6-2 or TRBV6-3 and TRBJ2-7, with D unclear. With 2 bases removed from V and 6 bases from J, the gap between germline ends came to 5 bases. The CDR3 is 11 amino acids. Germline V lookup: CDR1 MNHEY, CDR2 SVGEGT. The CDR3 DNA follows: TGTGCCAGCAGTTACAGTGGCGAGCAGTACGTC. It encodes CASSYSGEQYV.

This clonotype showed up just a few times. The CDR3 sequence: CASSSPGYHNEQFF. The CDR3 region has the DNA TGTGCCAGCAGCTCGCCGGGATACCACAATGAGCAGTTCTTC. This chain joins TRBV7-3 and TRBJ2-1, with D maybe TRBD2 (5 bases). The CDR3 has 14 amino acids. Germline assignment: CDR1 SGHTA and CDR2 FQGTGA. Between the trimmed V and J ends, which lost 4 bases and 5 bases, there was a span of 12 bases.